This T cell receptor beta chain stems from a study of identifying expanded T cells in peripheral blood. Study results and limitations: Differentially abundant clones: roughly 1.2 between replicates, just under 17 at roughly 15 days, approximately 19 at four.

The CDR3 totals 14 residues. The V gene lost 0 bases and the J gene lost 7 bases, with 9 bases spanning the gap. Germline lookup yields CDR1 LGHNA and CDR2 YSLEER. To note about this clone: No antigen is known for it.

Assay: immunoSEQ multiplex PCR; the TCRdb copy retains only in-frame clones and omits some. The sample holds 60,000 to 65,000 clones, around 83% seen once. The TCR sequence derives from a person aged 18 to 75 in good health. V usage is TRBV4-3 and J usage is TRBJ2-2, with D hard to call. The sequenced sample was blood. CDR3 in DNA: TGCGCCAGCAGCCAAGAGGGATGGGGCGGGGAGCTGTTTTTT. Translated, it gives CASSQEGWGGELFF.